A single sample gave rise to the 25 T cell receptor beta chains below, sequenced in a study of OX40 agonist ivuxolimab in advanced cancers. TCRdb's table, derived via immunoSEQ multiplex PCR, lists solely in-frame clones and lacks some. The repertoire includes about 15,000 clones, approximately 78% of them detected once, and 41% sits in the top ten. The sample in question was CD4+ or CD8+ T cells sorted from blood, obtained in a trial of the OX40 agonist ivuxolimab. The receptors stem from an adult with an advanced solid tumor such as melanoma, head and neck, liver or kidney cancer.

This clone was picked up one time. The V call is TRBV19, the J call TRBJ2-7; D unresolved. Germline V CDR1 and CDR2: LNHDA, SQIVND (reference sequence). The CDR3 runs to 13 residues. Trimming cost V 9 bases and J 0 bases, with 12 bases left between them. The CDR3 bases are TGTGCCAGCCGCTCACCCCCCTCCTACGAGCAGTACTTC. Amino acid sequence: CASRSPPSYEQYF.

V usage is TRBV5-4 and J usage is TRBJ2-7; D not resolved. Trimming took off 4 bases at V and 3 bases at J, with 11 bases between the two ends. The CDR3 length is 13 residues. Germline V gives CDR1 SGHNT, CDR2 YYREEE (reference sequence). The CDR3 coding sequence is TGTGCCAGCAGCACCGGACCCATCTACGAGCAGTACTTC. Translation: CASSTGPIYEQYF.

The chain employs TRBV27 and TRBJ1-1, with D possibly being TRBD1 (5 bases). The CDR3 runs 13 residues. V lost 4 bases and J lost 3, with 9 bases in between. Germline CDR1 and CDR2: MNHEY and SMNVEV (reference sequence). The CDR3 loop is CASSWVGDTEAFF. CDR3 DNA: TGTGCCAGCAGTTGGGTAGGGGACACTGAAGCTTTCTTT.

V is TRBV19 and J is TRBJ1-1; D is possibly TRBD1 (6 bases). With 6 bases removed from V and 7 bases from J, the gap between germline ends came to 15 bases. This CDR3 is 13 amino acids long. Germline V lookup: CDR1 LNHDA, CDR2 SQIVND (reference sequence). The chain's CDR3 is CASSWTVEGEAFF. The CDR3 region has the DNA TGTGCCAGTAGCTGGACAGTTGAGGGTGAAGCTTTCTTT.

This clone has just a few counts. The chain combines TRBV4-1 with TRBJ2-7; a weak D match, TRBD1 (5 bases). CDR1 is MGHRA and CDR2 is YSYEKL in the germline V gene. This CDR3 has 14 amino acids. Trimming shortened V by 1 base and J by 4 bases, and 11 bases separated the two germline ends. The CDR3 is CASSQGSRAYEQYF. CDR3 bases: TGCGCCAGCAGCCAAGGATCCAGGGCGTACGAGCAGTACTTC.

The chain couples TRBV12-5 to TRBJ2-1; 12 nucleotides agree with TRBD2. The CDR3 contains 17 residues. V was clipped by 4 bases and J by 6 bases; unmatched bases: 10. The germline CDR1 and CDR2 sequences are LGHNT and FRNRAP. The chain's CDR3 is CASGSSSLAGGVNEQFF. The CDR3 region has the DNA TGTGCTAGTGGTTCCAGCTCCCTAGCGGGAGGGGTCAATGAGCAGTTCTTC.

This clone was detected once. The CDR3 bases are TGTGCCAGCAGCGAAGCCGGGAGCGGGAATGAGCAGTTCTTC. This sequence encodes CASSEAGSGNEQFF. The J gene is TRBJ2-1, the V gene TRBV7-2, with a possible D match to TRBD2 (6 bases). From germline, CDR1 is SGHTA and CDR2 FQGNSA. The CDR3 covers 14 residues. The germline V and J ends were trimmed by 5 bases and 7 bases, with 15 bases remaining between them.

This chain links TRBV6-7 with TRBJ1-4; D ambiguous. TRBV6-7 is reported as an ORF; its role is uncertain. The CDR3 length is 13 residues. Trimming removed 2 bases from V and 8 bases from J, with 9 bases in between. CDR3 sequence: CASSYTIWEKLFF. DNA of the CDR3: TGTGCCAGCAGTTACACCATTTGGGAAAAACTGTTTTTT.

The chain employs TRBV27 and TRBJ2-7, with a weak D call TRBD1 (6 bases). The V and J ends lost 5 bases and 2 bases respectively, with 19 bases between them. The CDR3 totals 16 residues. Germline V gives CDR1 MNHEY, CDR2 SMNVEV (reference sequence). The CDR3 DNA follows: TGTGCCAGCAGTCCCCTCATTGGACAGAACACCTACGAGCAGTACTTC. This codes for CASSPLIGQNTYEQYF.

This clone is labeled as medium-sized. The V call is TRBV25-1, the J call TRBJ1-4; tentatively, D is TRBD1 (6 bases). Trimming stripped 1 base from V and 8 bases from J, with 14 bases between. Germline V CDR1 and CDR2: MGHDK, SYGVNS. This CDR3 has 15 residues. CDR3 residues: CASSESGGFGEKLFF. CDR3 sequence (DNA): TGTGCCAGCAGTGAATCGGGGGGCTTCGGCGAAAAACTGTTTTTT.

This rearrangement joins TRBV27 to TRBJ1-6; 8 nucleotides agree with TRBD1. Germline CDR1 MNHEY, CDR2 SMNVEV (reference sequence). J was trimmed by 8 bases and V by 4 bases; bases with no gene match: 10. The CDR3 contains 16 residues. The chain's CDR3 is CASSYSGGSGYSPLHF. The CDR3 bases are TGTGCCAGCAGTTACTCAGGGGGCTCAGGTTATTCACCCCTCCACTTT.

The count of this clone is one. Here the CDR3 reads CASSMTGGDTGELFF. CDR3 DNA: TGTGCCAGCAGCATGACAGGGGGGGACACCGGGGAGCTGTTTTTT. The chain is built from TRBV9 and TRBJ2-2, with TRBD1 matching 9 bases. Germline V gene data show CDR1 as SGDLS and CDR2 as YYNGEE. V gave up 4 bases and J gave up 3 bases; unmatched junction bases: 4. The CDR3 is 15 residues long.

Only a few counts were recorded for this clone. V is TRBV5-4 and J is TRBJ1-2; possibly TRBD1 for D (6 bases). Deletions cut 7 bases from V and 7 bases from J, with 11 bases between. This CDR3 has 11 residues. In germline, CDR1 is SGHNT, CDR2 YYREEE (reference sequence). CDR3 nucleotides: TGTGCCAGCGGGGGGCAGGTTGGCTACACCTTC. Translated: CASGGQVGYTF.

The chain recombines TRBV7-3 with TRBJ1-2; tentative D call: TRBD1 (6 bases). V gave up 7 bases and J gave up 3 bases, with 9 bases separating them. Germline V gene data show CDR1 as SGHTA and CDR2 as FQGTGA. The CDR3 loop spans 12 amino acids. CDR3 bases: TGTGCCAGCACAGCAGGGGACTATGGCTACACCTTC. It is translated as CASTAGDYGYTF.

Here the CDR3 DNA reads TGTGCCAGCTCACCAAGCACAGATACGCAGTATTTT. This codes for CASSPSTDTQYF. The chain is built from TRBV18 and TRBJ2-3, with D uncertain. The length of the CDR3 is 12 residues. Trimming took off 2 bases at V and 0 bases at J, with 0 bases between the two ends. The germline gives CDR1 KGHSH, CDR2 LQKENI.

This clone was seen a handful of times. CDR3 in DNA: TGTGCCAGCAGCCCGGGACAGGAAAACCCCTACGAGCAGTACTTC. Amino acids: CASSPGQENPYEQYF. The J gene is TRBJ2-7, the V gene TRBV7-9, with TRBD1 matching over 8 bases. Germline CDR1 reads SEHNR; CDR2 reads FQNEAQ (reference sequence). The CDR3 is made up of 15 amino acids. The V segment lost 5 bases and the J segment 2 bases; nucleotides outside the gene matches: 8.

V usage is TRBV10-1 and J usage is TRBJ2-2; D unclear. Germline assignment: CDR1 WNHNN and CDR2 SYGVQD (reference sequence). The V and J ends lost 1 base and 7 bases respectively, with 16 bases between them. The CDR3 is made up of 16 amino acids. The CDR3 region is CASSEYQPASGGELFF. DNA for the CDR3: TGCGCCAGCAGTGAGTACCAGCCGGCGTCAGGCGGGGAGCTGTTTTTT.

This sequence joins TRBV30 and TRBJ2-7; no firm D call. V gave up 3 bases and J gave up 0 bases, with 9 bases separating them. CDR1 and CDR2 (germline): GTSNPN, SVGIG (reference sequence). The CDR3 contains 13 residues. CDR3 amino acids: CAWRVPPSYEQYF. The CDR3 nucleotides are TGTGCCTGGAGGGTACCGCCCTCCTACGAGCAGTACTTC.

The chain employs TRBV4-3 and TRBJ2-1; 9 bases align to TRBD2. The V gene end was trimmed by 3 bases and the J gene end by 8 bases; junction bases not matched to a gene: 8. The CDR3 loop spans 15 amino acids. The germline gives CDR1 LGHNA, CDR2 YSLEER. CDR3 residues: CASSHPGGGVDEQFF. CDR3 DNA sequence: TGCGCCAGCAGCCACCCAGGCGGGGGGGTGGATGAGCAGTTCTTC.

About this clone itself: Germline and junction disagree at one end, which may indicate a read error. This CDR3 is CSARGPGNF. The CDR3 DNA is TGCAGTGCTAGGGGTCCCGGGAACTTC. The chain is built from TRBV20-1 and TRBJ2-7; D might be TRBD2 (5 bases). The CDR3 sequence is 9 residues long. The V gene's germline CDR1 is DFQATT and CDR2 SNEGSKA (reference sequence).

This rearrangement joins TRBV6-5 to TRBJ1-1; D is perhaps TRBD1 (5 bases). The CDR3 length is 15 residues. The germline V gene encodes CDR1 MNHEY and CDR2 SVGAGI. Trimming stripped 1 base from V and 3 bases from J, with 12 bases between. CDR3 in amino acids: CASSYYQGTHTEAFF. In nucleotides, the CDR3 is TGTGCCAGCAGTTACTACCAGGGAACCCACACTGAAGCTTTCTTT.

This chain uses TRBV27 with TRBJ2-1, with TRBD2 identical over 8 bases. The CDR3 covers 17 residues. The V and J ends lost 1 base and 0 bases, in that order; junction bases with no gene match: 5. The germline V gene encodes CDR1 MNHEY and CDR2 SMNVEV (reference sequence). DNA for the CDR3: TGTGCCAGCAGTTTATTAACTAGCGGAACCTCCTACAATGAGCAGTTCTTC. Translated, it gives CASSLLTSGTSYNEQFF.

The V and J genes are TRBV6-5 and TRBJ1-3; D gene ambiguous. The CDR3 runs to 15 residues. CDR1 and CDR2 (germline): MNHEY, SVGAGI. V lost 2 bases and J lost 2, with 10 bases in between. In nucleotides, the CDR3 is TGTGCCAGCAGTTACAGGGATTCCACTGGAAACACCATATATTTT. Encoded protein: CASSYRDSTGNTIYF.

J is TRBJ2-2 and V is TRBV25-1, with D possibly TRBD2 on 6 matching bases. The CDR3 totals 15 residues. The germline V and J ends were trimmed by 1 base and 1 base, with 7 bases remaining between them. Germline V gene sequence: CDR1 MGHDK, CDR2 SYGVNS. For the CDR3, the DNA is TGTGCCAGCAGTGAATGGGGGGTGAACACCGGGGAGCTGTTTTTT. It codes for CASSEWGVNTGELFF.

The V call is TRBV28, the J call TRBJ2-7; D ambiguous. With 5 bases removed from V and 4 bases from J, the gap between germline ends came to 6 bases. Germline V gene data show CDR1 as MDHEN and CDR2 as SYDVKM. The length of the CDR3 is 11 residues. The CDR3 protein is CASSPAYEQYF. The DNA of the CDR3 is TGTGCCAGCAGTCCTGCATACGAGCAGTACTTC.